This TCR beta chain was identified in a study of T-cell reconstitution after alpha-beta-depleted transplantation in children. This clonotype was detected ten times or more. Unique molecular identifiers were incorporated into the prepared TCRbeta library. One entry per CDR3 protein, called by TCRdb with MiXCR from the PCR reads. The table shows nearly 400,000 distinct CDR3 sequences, with about a fifth occurring only once. Germline loops: CDR1 DFQATT, CDR2 SNEGSKA (reference sequence). Trimming stripped 1 base from V and 2 bases from J, with 13 bases between. The CDR3 spans 15 residues. This specimen consisted of PBMCs from the stem cell graft donor, obtained from the stem cell graft. This chain links TRBV20-1 with TRBJ2-3; the D gene is possibly TRBD2 (6 bases). The origin of this receptor is a human donor who donated a stem cell graft to a child with acute myeloid leukemia. The CDR3 DNA sequence: TGCAGTGCTAGAGTCTTCGGCGGGGACACAGATACGCAGTATTTT. This codes for CSARVFGGDTDTQYF.